This T cell receptor (beta chain) emerged from a study of PD-L1 blockade in urothelial cancer. Overall study: Of about 30 patients, about 24 were males with bladder-origin urothelial cancer. Median T cell yield from blood was 110,000 to 150,000.

As for time point: pretreatment peripheral blood. Trimming cost V 6 bases and J 7 bases; bases outside gene matches: 6. The CDR3 covers 14 residues. CDR1 and CDR2 from the germline V gene are MDHEN and SYDVKM. Assay used: immunoSEQ multiplex PCR; TCRdb lists only in-frame clones, some missing. The sample holds more than 55,000 clones, roughly 76% seen once. Source: PBMCs, taken around atezolizumab (anti-PD-L1) treatment. The sequence derives from a man aged 65 to 79 with urothelial cancer. This chain connects TRBV28 to TRBJ2-2, with 9 positions matching TRBD1. This CDR3 reads CASRMTGGGGELFF. CDR3 sequence (DNA): TGTGCCAGCAGAATGACAGGGGGGGGCGGGGAGCTGTTTTTT.